Below, 29 T cell receptor beta chains from the same sample are listed, as sequenced in a study of blood T cell repertoires in COVID-19. Clones were sequenced by immunoSEQ multiplex PCR, and TCRdb holds only the in-frame ones, with some missing. The table lists 35,000 to 40,000 clones, nearly 90% of them singletons, with approximately 10% in the top ten. Sequences were obtained from peripheral blood. The receptors here all came from a man in his 60s with active COVID-19.

The chain carries TRBV18 and TRBJ2-5, with 9 nucleotides matching TRBD2. The V gene's germline CDR1 is KGHSH and CDR2 LQKENI. The CDR3 has 17 amino acids. V lost 3 bases and J lost 4; bases outside the gene matches: 12. CDR3 nucleotides: TGTGCCAGCTCACCGACCCCATTAGCGGGAGCGGGAGAGACCCAGTACTTC. This encodes CASSPTPLAGAGETQYF.

The chain recombines TRBV11-2 with TRBJ2-1; 7 nucleotides align to TRBD1. Germline CDR1 reads SGHAT; CDR2 reads FQNNGV. The length of the CDR3 is 15 residues. V was pared by 1 base and J by 10 bases, with 10 bases of the junction left unmatched. CDR3 loop: CASSLATGRQGEQFF. The CDR3 DNA follows: TGTGCCAGCAGCTTAGCGACGGGACGACAGGGAGAGCAGTTCTTC.

The CDR3 sequence is CASTPGTYEQYF. The CDR3 DNA reads as TGTGCCAGCACCCCAGGGACCTACGAGCAGTACTTC. The chain employs TRBV2 and TRBJ2-7, with D possibly matching TRBD1 (5 bases). The CDR3 contains 12 residues. In germline, CDR1 is SNHLY, CDR2 FYNNEI. Between the trimmed V and J ends, which lost 7 bases and 2 bases, there was a span of 9 bases.

This chain joins TRBV19 and TRBJ2-7; TRBD1 agrees at 10 bases. V gave up 5 bases and J gave up 3 bases; unmatched junction bases: 7. Looked up from germline, CDR1 is LNHDA and CDR2 is SQIVND (reference sequence). CDR3 size: 15 residues. This CDR3 is CASSRTGTGVYEQYF. The CDR3 bases are TGTGCCAGTAGTCGAACCGGGACAGGGGTCTACGAGCAGTACTTC.

This clone was observed once. This chain uses TRBV5-6 with TRBJ2-5, with TRBD1 matching 9 bases. Germline lookup yields CDR1 SGHDT and CDR2 YYEEEE. This CDR3 region has 15 residues. Losses at the gene ends were 1 base for V and 5 bases for J; bases not matched to a gene: 6. The DNA of the CDR3 is TGTGCCAGCAGCTTGCTACAGGGGGCGGGGGAGACCCAGTACTTC. Translation: CASSLLQGAGETQYF. Full variable domain (rest looked up from reference TRBV5-6 and TRBJ2-5): DAGVTQSPTHLIKTRGQQVTLRCSPKSGHDTVSWYQQALGQGPQFIFQYYEEEERQRGNFPDRFSGHQFPNYSSELNVNALLLGDSALYLCASSLLQGAGETQYFGPGTRLLVL.

Details on this clone: The sample has other DNA sequences that encode this CDR3 too. The chain is built from TRBV11-2 and TRBJ1-1; 8 positions agree with TRBD1. Germline V gives CDR1 SGHAT, CDR2 FQNNGV. Trimming took 1 base from V and 0 from J; bases not matched to a gene: 4. CDR3 length: 16 residues. The CDR3 loop is CASSLVMGQVNTEAFF. CDR3 bases: TGTGCCAGCAGCTTAGTGATGGGACAGGTGAACACTGAAGCTTTCTTT.

The rearrangement links TRBV4-1 to TRBJ2-7; no reliable D call. Trimming shortened V by 1 base and J by 1 base, and 5 bases separated the two germline ends. Germline CDR1 reads MGHRA; CDR2 reads YSYEKL. The CDR3 consists of 13 residues. CDR3 protein: CASSQVNSYEQYF. DNA for the CDR3: TGCGCCAGCAGCCAAGTCAATTCCTACGAGCAGTACTTC.

The chain carries TRBV7-9 and TRBJ1-2, with D uncertain. The CDR3 spans 15 residues. CDR1 is SEHNR and CDR2 is FQNEAQ in the germline V gene (reference sequence). V lost 1 base and J lost 0, with 9 bases in between. The CDR3, as DNA: TGTGCCAGCAGCTTAGAAGGGAGGGCTAACTATGGCTACACCTTC. This encodes CASSLEGRANYGYTF.

The V and J genes are TRBV7-8 and TRBJ2-2; D is unresolved. Between the trimmed V and J ends, which lost 3 bases and 1 base, there was a span of 9 bases. This CDR3 contains 15 residues. Germline V gene lookup returns CDR1 SGHVS and CDR2 FQNEAQ. The CDR3 region is CASSFQTLNTGELFF. CDR3 DNA: TGTGCCAGCAGCTTCCAGACACTGAACACCGGGGAGCTGTTTTTT.

The chain links TRBV5-6 to TRBJ2-2, with TRBD2 as a possible D gene (6 bases). The CDR3 has 16 amino acids. Trimming cost V 3 bases and J 4 bases, with 16 bases left between them. The germline V gene encodes CDR1 SGHDT and CDR2 YYEEEE. CDR3 protein: CASSSLARGITGELFF. CDR3 in DNA: TGTGCCAGCAGCTCCCTAGCGAGGGGTATCACCGGGGAGCTGTTTTTT. Based on the CDR3 plus reference TRBV5-6 and TRBJ2-2, the full variable domain is DAGVTQSPTHLIKTRGQQVTLRCSPKSGHDTVSWYQQALGQGPQFIFQYYEEEERQRGNFPDRFSGHQFPNYSSELNVNALLLGDSALYLCASSSLARGITGELFFGEGSRLTVL.

The J gene is TRBJ2-7, the V gene TRBV10-2, with D tentatively TRBD1 (6 bases). Germline V gene data show CDR1 as WSHSY and CDR2 as SAAADI. Trimming removed 0 bases at V and 3 bases at J, with 24 bases between. This CDR3 has 19 amino acids. This chain's CDR3 is CASSESRDRSLLGDYEQYF. CDR3 sequence (DNA): TGCGCCAGCAGTGAGTCGAGAGACAGGAGCCTCCTGGGGGACTACGAGCAGTACTTC.

The V call is TRBV5-1, the J call TRBJ2-1, with 12 bases that match TRBD2. The CDR3 runs 16 residues. The germline gives CDR1 SGHRS, CDR2 YFSETQ. With V trimmed by 0 bases and J by 4 bases, 2 bases remained unmatched. CDR3 amino acids: CASSLATSGSYNEQFF. The CDR3 coding sequence is TGCGCCAGCAGCTTGGCGACTAGCGGGAGTTACAATGAGCAGTTCTTC.

The rearrangement links TRBV15 to TRBJ1-1; the match to TRBD1 covers 7 bases. Trimming removed 0 bases from V and 11 bases from J; junction bases left unmatched: 6. The CDR3 is 13 residues long. The germline gives CDR1 LNHNV, CDR2 YYDKDF (reference sequence). The CDR3 region has the DNA TGTGCCACCAGCAGAGAGGTCACAGGGGCGGCTTTCTTT. Its translation is CATSREVTGAAFF. Full variable domain (outside the CDR3, taken from reference TRBV15 and TRBJ1-1): DAMVIQNPRYQVTQFGKPVTLSCSQTLNHNVMYWYQQKSSQAPKLLFHYYDKDFNNEADTPDNFQSRRPNTSFCFLDIRSPGLGDTAMYLCATSREVTGAAFFGQGTRLTVV.

V is TRBV6-5 and J is TRBJ1-4; 7 bases are a match to TRBD1. This CDR3 is built from 15 residues. Germline V lookup: CDR1 MNHEY, CDR2 SVGAGI. V was clipped by 6 bases and J by 2 bases; unmatched bases: 6. The CDR3 is CASSDMTGTNEKLFF. DNA of the CDR3: TGTGCCAGCAGCGATATGACAGGGACTAATGAAAAACTGTTTTTT.

The CDR3 DNA follows: TGTGCCAGCAGGAAGGCGGGCAATCAGCCCCAGCATTTT. Translating gives CASRKAGNQPQHF. The chain combines TRBV28 with TRBJ1-5; the D is unclear. The germline gives CDR1 MDHEN, CDR2 SYDVKM. CDR3 length: 13 residues. The V end lost 6 bases, the J end lost 2 bases, and 8 bases lay between the germline ends.

V gene TRBV19 combines with J gene TRBJ1-4; TRBD1 matches at 9 bases. The CDR3 sequence is 13 residues long. With 10 bases clipped from V and 4 bases from J, the junction kept 4 bases outside the gene matches. Germline values: CDR1 LNHDA, CDR2 SQIVND (reference sequence). The CDR3 DNA follows: TGTGCCACCGGGACAGGGAATAATGAAAAACTGTTTTTT. Residues: CATGTGNNEKLFF.

This sequence joins TRBV7-2 and TRBJ1-5, with a possible D match to TRBD1 (5 bases). CDR1 and CDR2 (germline): SGHTA, FQGNSA. The CDR3 loop spans 16 amino acids. Trimming shortened V by 2 bases and J by 7 bases, and 18 bases separated the two germline ends. CDR3 sequence: CASSLSGGIAGQPQHF. The CDR3 DNA sequence: TGTGCCAGCAGCTTAAGCGGGGGGATTGCGGGACAGCCCCAGCATTTT.

There are a few counts of this clone. The V call is TRBV28, the J call TRBJ1-5, with D perhaps TRBD1 (5 bases). Germline lookup yields CDR1 MDHEN and CDR2 SYDVKM. V gave up 1 base and J gave up 7 bases, with 11 bases separating them. The CDR3 spans 14 residues. The CDR3 nucleotides are TGTGCCAGCAGTTTATCGGGGGAGGGCCAGCCCCAGCATTTT. It is translated as CASSLSGEGQPQHF. The whole variable domain, remainder taken from reference TRBV28 and TRBJ1-5, is DVKVTQSSRYLVKRTGEKVFLECVQDMDHENMFWYRQDPGLGLRLIYFSYDVKMKEKGDIPEGYSVSREKKERFSLILESASTNQTSMYLCASSLSGEGQPQHFGDGTRLSIL.

The CDR3 sequence is CASSLSGVGQPQHF. In nucleotides, the CDR3 is TGTGCCAGCAGTTTATCAGGGGTCGGTCAGCCCCAGCATTTT. V is TRBV27 and J is TRBJ1-5; D may be TRBD1 (5 bases). V lost 0 bases, J lost 6 bases, and 9 bases lay in between. This CDR3 has 14 amino acids. Germline assignment: CDR1 MNHEY and CDR2 SMNVEV (reference sequence).

This chain connects TRBV9 to TRBJ1-5; 7 nucleotides line up with TRBD1. In germline, CDR1 is SGDLS, CDR2 YYNGEE. This CDR3 has 13 amino acids. V was pared by 4 bases and J by 4 bases, with 2 bases of the junction left unmatched. CDR3 bases: TGTGCCAGCAGCCAGGGGGTTAATCAGCCCCAGCATTTT. This sequence encodes CASSQGVNQPQHF.

The rearrangement joins TRBV7-2 to TRBJ2-2; a weak D match, TRBD2 (6 bases). The CDR3 is 15 amino acids. V was trimmed by 1 base and J by 3 bases, leaving 9 bases between them. In germline, CDR1 is SGHTA, CDR2 FQGNSA. CDR3 nucleotide sequence: TGTGCCAGCAGCTTAGTTGGGGACTACACCGGGGAGCTGTTTTTT. Residues: CASSLVGDYTGELFF. Full variable domain (remainder filled in from reference TRBV7-2 and TRBJ2-2): GAGVSQSPSNKVTEKGKDVELRCDPISGHTALYWYRQSLGQGLEFLIYFQGNSAPDKSGLPSDRFSAERTGGSVSTLTIQRTQQEDSAVYLCASSLVGDYTGELFFGEGSRLTVL.

This chain connects TRBV12-5 to TRBJ2-1; 11 bases align to TRBD2. This CDR3 is built from 15 residues. From germline, CDR1 is LGHNT and CDR2 FRNRAP. The trim removed 5 bases at V and 4 bases at J, leaving 4 bases unmatched. The CDR3 loop is CASGLGLAEYNEQFF. CDR3 coding DNA: TGTGCTAGTGGTCTGGGACTAGCGGAATACAATGAGCAGTTCTTC. The whole variable domain, filled in from reference TRBV12-5 and TRBJ2-1, reads DARVTQTPRHKVTEMGQEVTMRCQPILGHNTVFWYRQTMMQGLELLAYFRNRAPLDDSGMPKDRFSAEMPDATLATLKIQPSEPRDSAVYFCASGLGLAEYNEQFFGPGTRLTVL.

The rearrangement uses TRBV6-5 and TRBJ1-2; 8 nucleotides match TRBD1. The J segment lost 7 bases and the V segment lost 2 bases, leaving 0 bases of the junction unmatched. Germline V gene data show CDR1 as MNHEY and CDR2 as SVGAGI. The CDR3 totals 12 residues. The CDR3 bases are TGTGCCAGCAGTTACGGACAGGGTGGCTACACCTTC. It is translated as CASSYGQGGYTF.

This chain uses TRBV18 with TRBJ2-7; 11 bases map to TRBD1. Germline trimming cut 3 bases from V and 4 bases from J; bases unmatched to any gene: 5. This CDR3 has 15 amino acids. Germline lookup yields CDR1 KGHSH and CDR2 LQKENI. The CDR3 DNA is TGTGCCAGCTCACCCGGGACAGGGGGTTATTACGAGCAGTACTTC. It translates to CASSPGTGGYYEQYF.

The chain joins TRBV7-8 to TRBJ1-1; a weak D match, TRBD1 (5 bases). Germline V gene sequence: CDR1 SGHVS, CDR2 FQNEAQ. Deletions cut 5 bases from V and 5 bases from J, with 15 bases between. This CDR3 has 14 amino acids. CDR3 region: CASSAPIGGTEAFF. The DNA of the CDR3 is TGTGCCAGCAGCGCCCCTATCGGGGGGACTGAAGCTTTCTTT.

The chain joins TRBV6-2 or TRBV6-3 to TRBJ1-1, with D perhaps TRBD1 (5 bases). The germline CDR1 and CDR2 sequences are MNHEY and SVGEGT. The CDR3 spans 12 residues. Trimming removed 5 bases from V and 3 bases from J, with 7 bases in between. The CDR3 DNA reads as TGTGCCAGCAGTCAGGGCTACACTGAAGCTTTCTTT. It is translated as CASSQGYTEAFF.

This rearrangement joins TRBV9 to TRBJ2-1; 10 bases map to TRBD2. Germline CDR1 reads SGDLS; CDR2 reads YYNGEE. The V and J ends lost 0 bases and 9 bases, in that order; junction bases with no gene match: 12. The CDR3 has 17 residues. DNA for the CDR3: TGTGCCAGCAGCGTAGGTTTTGGGGTAGCGGGAGGTGGTGAGCAGTTCTTC. Its protein product is CASSVGFGVAGGGEQFF.

V usage is TRBV5-1 and J usage is TRBJ1-4; 9 nucleotides align to TRBD1. Germline V gene lookup returns CDR1 SGHRS and CDR2 YFSETQ. The CDR3 length is 16 residues. V shed 4 bases and J 0 bases; nucleotides not matched to a gene: 4. CDR3 protein: CASSGTGRTTNEKLFF. CDR3 in DNA: TGCGCCAGCAGCGGGACAGGGAGAACAACTAATGAAAAACTGTTTTTT.

This rearrangement joins TRBV28 to TRBJ1-2, with unresolved D. Trimming stripped 6 bases from V and 6 bases from J, with 17 bases between. This CDR3 spans 14 amino acids. CDR1 is MDHEN, CDR2 SYDVKM, per germline. The CDR3, as DNA: TGTGCCAGCAGCCCACATTTGGCGGGCAATGGCTACACCTTC. As protein: CASSPHLAGNGYTF.